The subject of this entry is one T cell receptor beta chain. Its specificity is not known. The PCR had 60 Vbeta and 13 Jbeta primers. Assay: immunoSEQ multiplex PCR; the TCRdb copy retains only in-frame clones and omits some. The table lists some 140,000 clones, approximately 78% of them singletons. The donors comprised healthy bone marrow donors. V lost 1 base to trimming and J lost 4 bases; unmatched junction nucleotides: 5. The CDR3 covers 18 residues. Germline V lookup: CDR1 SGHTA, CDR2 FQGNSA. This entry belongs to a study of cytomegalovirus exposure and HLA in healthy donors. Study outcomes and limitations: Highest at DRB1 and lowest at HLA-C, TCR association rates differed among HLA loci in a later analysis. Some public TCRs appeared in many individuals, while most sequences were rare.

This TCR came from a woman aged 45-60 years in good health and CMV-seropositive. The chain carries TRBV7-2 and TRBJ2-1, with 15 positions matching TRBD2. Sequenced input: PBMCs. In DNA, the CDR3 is TGTGCCAGCAGCTTAGTGGGACTAGCGGGAGGCCATTACAATGAGCAGTTCTTC. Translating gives CASSLVGLAGGHYNEQFF.